Listed below are T cell receptor beta chains from one sample, sequenced in a study of response to subunit inactivated influenza vaccine. TCRdb called the RT-PCR reads again in MiXCR, with one record for every CDR3 protein. Among 750,000 to 850,000 distinct CDR3 sequences, around a sixth were seen once, and the ten largest hold 9.5% to 13%. The sample consisted of PBMCs from blood, taken 5 to 6 days after vaccination. The receptor source for this set is a man over 45 who received an inactivated influenza vaccine. CDR3s include the opening cysteine and the closing phenylalanine or tryptophan. Each record gives: V gene, D gene, J gene, clone size, CDR3 DNA, CDR3 protein. A D gene is named only where the DNA matches it firmly. Clone size is shown for a subset of rows, as once, few, many or a class of expanded clone.

v_call: TRBV29-1; d_call: TRBD2; j_call: TRBJ2-1; clone_size: -; cdr3_nt: TGCAGCGTTGCTGGACTAGCTTTGAACAATGAGCAGTTCTTC; cdr3_aa: CSVAGLALNNEQFF
v_call: TRBV11-3; d_call: TRBD1; j_call: TRBJ2-1; clone_size: -; cdr3_nt: TGTGCCAGCAGCCGAGGGGGCACCTCTAGAGAGGGGCAGTTCTTC; cdr3_aa: CASSRGGTSREGQFF
v_call: TRBV5-5; d_call: TRBD2; j_call: TRBJ2-2; clone_size: few; cdr3_nt: TGTGCCAGCAGCTACGGACTAGCGGGAAGAGGCCCCGGGGAGCTGTTTTTT; cdr3_aa: CASSYGLAGRGPGELFF
v_call: TRBV10-3; d_call: -; j_call: TRBJ2-2; clone_size: few; cdr3_nt: TGTGCCATCACGCACAGGGAGAACACCGGGGAGCTGTTTTTT; cdr3_aa: CAITHRENTGELFF
v_call: TRBV28; d_call: TRBD2; j_call: TRBJ2-2; clone_size: -; cdr3_nt: TGTGCCAGCAGTTCGATGACTAGCGGGAGAGGATTCGGGGAGCTGTTTTTT; cdr3_aa: CASSSMTSGRGFGELFF
v_call: TRBV6-2/TRBV6-3; d_call: -; j_call: TRBJ2-1; clone_size: few; cdr3_nt: TGTGCCAGCAGACAGAAGGGACGCTACAATGAGCAGTTCTTC; cdr3_aa: CASRQKGRYNEQFF
v_call: TRBV10-2; d_call: TRBD2; j_call: TRBJ2-1; clone_size: few; cdr3_nt: TGCGCCAGCAGTGAGCCGGCTAGCGGATACAATGAGCAGTTCTTC; cdr3_aa: CASSEPASGYNEQFF
v_call: TRBV11-2; d_call: -; j_call: TRBJ2-1; clone_size: few; cdr3_nt: TGTGCCAGCAGCTTAGGCCATGGGGGACACTTGTTGCCCAATGAGCAGTTCTTC; cdr3_aa: CASSLGHGGHLLPNEQFF
v_call: TRBV28; d_call: -; j_call: TRBJ2-3; clone_size: -; cdr3_nt: TGTGCCAGCGGTAACAGCTACACAGATACGCAGTATTTT; cdr3_aa: CASGNSYTDTQYF
v_call: TRBV20-1; d_call: TRBD2; j_call: TRBJ2-1; clone_size: -; cdr3_nt: TGCAGTGTGATGGGGTCTAGCGGGAAAGATGAGCAGTTCTTC; cdr3_aa: CSVMGSSGKDEQFF
v_call: TRBV28; d_call: TRBD1; j_call: TRBJ1-2; clone_size: -; cdr3_nt: TGTGCCAGCAGGTCAACAGGGGCGGGCTATGGCTACACCTTC; cdr3_aa: CASRSTGAGYGYTF
v_call: TRBV29-1; d_call: TRBD2; j_call: TRBJ2-5; clone_size: few; cdr3_nt: TGCAGCGTTTCCGCAGCGGGGGGGCTAGGGGAGACCCAGTACTTC; cdr3_aa: CSVSAAGGLGETQYF
v_call: TRBV20-1; d_call: TRBD2; j_call: TRBJ2-2; clone_size: few; cdr3_nt: TGCAGTGCTAGATACACCGGGACTATCTCCCGGGAGCTGTTTTTT; cdr3_aa: CSARYTGTISRELFF
v_call: TRBV28; d_call: -; j_call: TRBJ2-5; clone_size: -; cdr3_nt: TGTGCCAGCAGCACGTCGGGATCCGAAGAGACCCAGTACTTC; cdr3_aa: CASSTSGSEETQYF
v_call: TRBV6-2/TRBV6-3; d_call: -; j_call: TRBJ1-2; clone_size: -; cdr3_nt: TGTGCCAGCAGTTATCCCCGCCAAGCAGGCTATGGCTACACCTTC; cdr3_aa: CASSYPRQAGYGYTF
v_call: TRBV7-7; d_call: TRBD1; j_call: TRBJ2-1; clone_size: -; cdr3_nt: TGTGCTAGCAGCGTAGGACAGGGTCTCTACAATGAGCAGTTCTTC; cdr3_aa: CASSVGQGLYNEQFF
v_call: TRBV5-1; d_call: TRBD2; j_call: TRBJ2-3; clone_size: -; cdr3_nt: TGCGCCAGCAGCGGACTAGCGGAGACAGATACGCAGTATTTT; cdr3_aa: CASSGLAETDTQYF
v_call: TRBV5-5; d_call: TRBD2; j_call: TRBJ2-1; clone_size: few; cdr3_nt: TGTGCCAGCAGTGGAGCGTGGGCTAGCGGGGAGAATGAGCAGTTCTTC; cdr3_aa: CASSGAWASGENEQFF
v_call: TRBV7-9; d_call: -; j_call: TRBJ2-3; clone_size: -; cdr3_nt: TGTGCCAGCAGCTCCTTCCAAGCCACAGATACGCAGTATTTT; cdr3_aa: CASSSFQATDTQYF
v_call: TRBV5-5; d_call: -; j_call: TRBJ1-1; clone_size: -; cdr3_nt: TGTGCCAGCAGCTTGATGCCAGACTCTGAAGCTTTCTTT; cdr3_aa: CASSLMPDSEAFF
v_call: TRBV2; d_call: -; j_call: TRBJ2-7; clone_size: -; cdr3_nt: TGTGCCAGCAGTGGACCGGGCGTCGGATACGAGCAGTACTTC; cdr3_aa: CASSGPGVGYEQYF
v_call: TRBV4-2; d_call: -; j_call: TRBJ2-3; clone_size: -; cdr3_nt: TGTGCCAGCAGCCAGCAACACAGGGCATTCACAGATACGCAGTATTTT; cdr3_aa: CASSQQHRAFTDTQYF
v_call: TRBV7-6; d_call: -; j_call: TRBJ2-5; clone_size: -; cdr3_nt: TGTGCCAGCAGCTGGGTTCAGTCAGAGACCCAGTACTTC; cdr3_aa: CASSWVQSETQYF
v_call: TRBV4-1; d_call: -; j_call: TRBJ2-2; clone_size: -; cdr3_nt: TGCGCCAGCAGCCAAGTCTCGAGGGCGACACCCGGGGAGCTGTTTTTT; cdr3_aa: CASSQVSRATPGELFF
v_call: TRBV6-5; d_call: -; j_call: TRBJ2-5; clone_size: few; cdr3_nt: TGTGCCAGCACGTTCCTGCGTGACCAGTACTTC; cdr3_aa: CASTFLRDQYF
v_call: TRBV12-3/TRBV12-4; d_call: -; j_call: TRBJ2-7; clone_size: few; cdr3_nt: TGTGCCAGCAGCCCCCGGTGGCGAACCTACGAGCAGTACTTC; cdr3_aa: CASSPRWRTYEQYF
v_call: TRBV12-3/TRBV12-4; d_call: -; j_call: TRBJ2-2; clone_size: -; cdr3_nt: TGTGCCAGCAAGCGGTTGAACACCGGGGAGCTGTTTTTT; cdr3_aa: CASKRLNTGELFF
v_call: TRBV27; d_call: TRBD1; j_call: TRBJ1-2; clone_size: few; cdr3_nt: TGTGCCAGCAGTCTCTTGACAGGGGGCGTAACTGGCTACACCTTC; cdr3_aa: CASSLLTGGVTGYTF
v_call: TRBV20-1; d_call: TRBD1; j_call: TRBJ2-2; clone_size: few; cdr3_nt: TGCAGTGCGAGGGACAGCTCGAACACCGGGGAGCTGTTTTTT; cdr3_aa: CSARDSSNTGELFF
v_call: TRBV4-3; d_call: TRBD2; j_call: TRBJ2-1; clone_size: -; cdr3_nt: TGCGCCAGCCTCAGCGGGAGAGGGTATAATGAGCAGTTCTTC; cdr3_aa: CASLSGRGYNEQFF
v_call: TRBV12-3/TRBV12-4; d_call: -; j_call: TRBJ1-1; clone_size: -; cdr3_nt: TGTGCCAGCAGTTTAGCGCGGGGAAGGACTGAAGCTTTCTTT; cdr3_aa: CASSLARGRTEAFF